Each of the 5 T cell receptor beta chains below was sequenced from the same sample in a study of early T cells in non-severe SARS-CoV-2 infection. TCRdb recomputed calls from the 5' RACE reads with MiXCR, one row per CDR3 protein. This sample carries some 19,000 distinct CDR3 sequences, approximately 4.4% of them seen once, and the ten largest clones take approximately 7.2%. The specimen sequenced was whole blood. These receptors originate from an adult who was a healthcare worker with PCR-confirmed SARS-CoV-2 infection or an uninfected control (not recorded which).

This clonotype came up many times. The V gene is TRBV10-3, the J gene TRBJ2-7, with 8 bases lining up with TRBD1. In germline, CDR1 is ENHRY, CDR2 SYGVKD. The CDR3 is 13 residues long. With V trimmed by 10 bases and J by 7 bases, 12 bases remained unmatched. CDR3 loop: CATGQGAVGEQYF. In DNA form, the CDR3 reads TGTGCCACTGGCCAGGGGGCGGTCGGTGAGCAGTACTTC.

This clonotype was picked up many times. DNA of the CDR3: TGCGCCAGCAGCTTGTCCCCGTACAATGAGCAGTTCTTC. It is translated as CASSLSPYNEQFF. V is TRBV5-1 and J is TRBJ2-1; D call uncertain. This CDR3 is built from 13 residues. V shed 1 base and J shed 4 bases, with 6 bases lying between them. The germline CDR1 and CDR2 sequences are SGHRS and YFSETQ. The full variable domain, rest sourced from reference TRBV5-1 and TRBJ2-1, is KAGVTQTPRYLIKTRGQQVTLSCSPISGHRSVSWYQQTPGQGLQFLFEYFSETQRNKGNFPGRFSGRQFSNSRSEMNVSTLELGDSALYLCASSLSPYNEQFFGPGTRLTVL.

This clonotype was detected ten times or more. The V gene is TRBV7-9, the J gene TRBJ2-5, with TRBD2 matching 7 bases. CDR1 is SEHNR and CDR2 is FQNEAQ in the germline V gene (reference sequence). The CDR3 loop spans 15 amino acids. Unmatched junction bases numbered 4, after V lost 1 base and J lost 2 bases. Here the CDR3 DNA reads TGTGCCAGCAGCTTAGGTGGGACTATGCAAGAGACCCAGTACTTC. Translation gives CASSLGGTMQETQYF.

This clonotype was recorded at least ten times. The chain links TRBV18 to TRBJ2-3; D might be TRBD1 (6 bases). Trimming removed 6 bases from V and 0 bases from J, with 13 bases in between. Germline V gene lookup returns CDR1 KGHSH and CDR2 LQKENI. CDR3 length equals 15 residues. The CDR3 bases are TGTGCCAGCTCGAGGACAGATTCTAGCACAGATACGCAGTATTTT. Residues: CASSRTDSSTDTQYF.

A note on this clonotype: This sequence may be a read error, since a much larger clone differs from it by one base. CDR3 amino acids: CSAYPLASLADTQYF. CDR3 nucleotide sequence: TGCAGTGCTTACCCGCTAGCGTCCCTCGCAGATACGCAGTATTTT. The rearrangement links TRBV20-1 to TRBJ2-3; tentatively, D is TRBD2 (6 bases). V lost 5 bases to trimming and J lost 4 bases, with 19 bases between them. The germline gives CDR1 DFQATT, CDR2 SNEGSKA (reference sequence). The CDR3 extends over 15 amino acids.